One and the same sample provided the 23 T cell receptor beta chains below, sequenced in a study of blood T cell repertoires in COVID-19. The assay was immunoSEQ multiplex PCR, and TCRdb's table has in-frame clones only and misses some. The table includes roughly 62,000 clones, just under 80% detected once. The specimen sequenced was peripheral blood. The source of these receptors is a human donor in a cohort sampled during active COVID-19.

CDR3 sequence reads: CASSRLAGLGRGEQFF. As DNA, the CDR3 is TGTGCCAGCAGCAGACTAGCGGGGCTGGGGCGGGGTGAGCAGTTCTTC. The J gene is TRBJ2-1, the V gene TRBV2; 11 bases agree with TRBD2. This CDR3 contains 16 residues. Trimming removed 6 bases from V and 9 bases from J; junction bases left unmatched: 13. Germline V gene data show CDR1 as SNHLY and CDR2 as FYNNEI.

This clone was seen only once. The gene calls are TRBV6-5 and TRBJ2-1; TRBD1 aligns across 8 bases. Per the germline V gene, CDR1 is MNHEY and CDR2 is SVGAGI. There are 15 residues in the CDR3. V was clipped by 0 bases and J by 4 bases; unmatched bases: 2. The DNA for the CDR3 is TGTGCCAGCAGTTACTCCGGGACAGGTTACAATGAGCAGTTCTTC. This gives the protein CASSYSGTGYNEQFF.

V usage is TRBV7-3 and J usage is TRBJ2-5; possible D gene TRBD2, 6 bases. The CDR3 consists of 11 residues. The germline V gene encodes CDR1 SGHTA and CDR2 FQGTGA. V lost 5 bases to trimming and J lost 10 bases, with 11 bases between them. The CDR3: CASSAGGIQYF. The CDR3 coding sequence is TGTGCCAGCAGCGCCGGGGGAATCCAGTACTTC.

The rearrangement joins TRBV18 to TRBJ2-1; maybe TRBD2 (5 bases). The CDR3 is made up of 13 amino acids. In germline, CDR1 is KGHSH, CDR2 LQKENI. V was clipped by 3 bases and J by 8 bases, with 11 bases between them. The CDR3 here is CASSPTSADEQFF. CDR3 DNA sequence: TGTGCCAGCTCACCGACGTCAGCGGATGAGCAGTTCTTC. Variable domain in full (rest from reference TRBV18 and TRBJ2-1): NAGVMQNPRHLVRRRGQEARLRCSPMKGHSHVYWYRQLPEEGLKFMVYLQKENIIDESGMPKERFSAEFPKEGPSILRIQQVVRGDSAAYFCASSPTSADEQFFGPGTRLTVL.

This chain links TRBV28 with TRBJ1-1; tentative D call: TRBD1 (6 bases). V gave up 2 bases and J gave up 10 bases, with 11 bases separating them. Germline assignment: CDR1 MDHEN and CDR2 SYDVKM. There are 12 residues in the CDR3. CDR3 in DNA: TGTGCCAGCAGTTTAAACGCGGGGGCAGCTTTCTTT. Translation gives CASSLNAGAAFF.

The rearrangement uses TRBV3-1 (or the pseudogene TRBV3-2) and TRBJ1-6, with D unresolved. This CDR3 region has 13 residues. Germline V gives CDR1 LGHDT, CDR2 YNNKEL (reference sequence). Between the trimmed V and J ends, which lost 1 base and 7 bases, there was a span of 5 bases. CDR3 protein: CASSQAKNSPLHF. The CDR3 DNA reads TGTGCCAGCAGCCAAGCCAAAAATTCACCCCTCCACTTT.

J is TRBJ2-2 and V is TRBV7-8; D is undetermined. CDR1 and CDR2 from the germline V gene are SGHVS and FQNEAQ. CDR3 length: 15 residues. The V end was cut by 6 bases, the J end by 1 base, with 12 bases between. The CDR3 spells CASRLLSENTGELFF. CDR3 nucleotides: TGTGCCAGCAGGCTTCTGAGCGAGAACACCGGGGAGCTGTTTTTT.

This chain links TRBV18 with TRBJ1-1; perhaps TRBD1 as D (6 bases). V was cut by 4 bases and J by 3 bases, with 9 bases left in between. This CDR3 has 13 residues. Per germline, CDR1 KGHSH and CDR2 LQKENI. The DNA for the CDR3 is TGTGCCAGCTCACTTTACAGGGACACTGAAGCTTTCTTT. This gives the protein CASSLYRDTEAFF.

The chain joins TRBV9 to TRBJ2-2, with 9 bases that match TRBD2. Trimming at V came to 0 bases and at J to 6 bases, leaving 6 bases not matched to a gene. Germline assignment: CDR1 SGDLS and CDR2 YYNGEE. The CDR3 contains 16 residues. The CDR3 nucleotides read TGTGCCAGCAGCGTAGGGCATAGCGGGAGTCCCGGGGAGCTGTTTTTT. Encoded protein: CASSVGHSGSPGELFF.

This clone was found many times. This chain links TRBV28 with TRBJ2-4; 7 bases are shared with TRBD2. Germline CDR1 MDHEN, CDR2 SYDVKM. The V gene end was trimmed by 3 bases and the J gene end by 5 bases; junction bases not matched to a gene: 7. The CDR3 length is 15 residues. DNA for the CDR3: TGTGCCAGCAGTTTCTCAGCGGGAACCGAAAACATTCAGTACTTC. Translation gives CASSFSAGTENIQYF.

This sequence joins TRBV19 and TRBJ1-2, with 8 bases lining up with TRBD1. The V segment lost 5 bases and the J segment 0 bases; nucleotides outside the gene matches: 5. Per germline, CDR1 LNHDA and CDR2 SQIVND (reference sequence). The CDR3 loop spans 15 amino acids. The CDR3 coding sequence is TGTGCCAGTAGTCTTCAACAGGGGGCTAACTATGGCTACACCTTC. It encodes CASSLQQGANYGYTF.

The chain is built from TRBV7-3 and TRBJ2-1, with 8 positions matching TRBD1. This CDR3 region has 14 residues. Losses at the gene ends were 5 bases for V and 5 bases for J; bases not matched to a gene: 5. The germline CDR1 and CDR2 sequences are SGHTA and FQGTGA. CDR3 loop: CASSKQGVHNEQFF. CDR3 nucleotides: TGTGCCAGCAGCAAACAGGGGGTCCACAATGAGCAGTTCTTC.

The chain combines TRBV28 with TRBJ1-2, with 7 bases that match TRBD1. Trimming cost V 5 bases and J 7 bases; bases outside gene matches: 4. CDR3 length: 12 amino acids. The germline gives CDR1 MDHEN, CDR2 SYDVKM. This CDR3 reads CASSMTGSGYTF. The DNA for the CDR3 is TGTGCCAGCAGTATGACAGGGAGTGGCTACACCTTC.

The chain uses TRBV30 and TRBJ1-5; the match to TRBD1 covers 7 bases. V lost 3 bases, J lost 3 bases, and 5 bases stayed unmatched. CDR1 and CDR2 from the germline V gene are GTSNPN and SVGIG (reference sequence). The CDR3 is 14 amino acids. The CDR3 nucleotides read TGTGCCTGGAGGGAGGGACAGCCCAATCAGCCCCAGCATTTT. This gives the protein CAWREGQPNQPQHF. The full variable domain, in which reference TRBV30 and TRBJ1-5 provide the parts outside the CDR3, is SQTIHQWPATLVQPVGSPLSLECTVEGTSNPNLYWYRQAAGRGLQLLFYSVGIGQISSEVPQNLSASRPQDRQFILSSKKLLLSDSGFYLCAWREGQPNQPQHFGDGTRLSIL.

CDR3 DNA: TGTGCCAGCAGTTTGACAGGGGGCTCCTACGAGCAGTACTTC. This sequence encodes CASSLTGGSYEQYF. The chain couples TRBV7-9 to TRBJ2-7, with 9 bases lining up with TRBD1. The germline CDR1 and CDR2 sequences are SEHNR and FQNEAQ (reference sequence). The ends lost 6 bases at V and 0 bases at J; junction bases unmatched: 3. The CDR3 has 14 residues. Drawing the rest from reference TRBV7-9 and TRBJ2-7, the complete variable domain is DTGVSQNPRHKITKRGQNVTFRCDPISEHNRLYWYRQTLGQGPEFLTYFQNEAQLEKSRLLSDRFSAERPKGSFSTLEIQRTEQGDSAMYLCASSLTGGSYEQYFGPGTRLTVT.

The chain couples TRBV7-9 to TRBJ1-6; no clear D gene. V lost 1 base to trimming and J lost 11 bases, with 9 bases between them. The CDR3 runs to 13 residues. Germline values: CDR1 SEHNR, CDR2 FQNEAQ (reference sequence). The CDR3 sequence is CASSLGGRAPLHF. CDR3 DNA sequence: TGTGCCAGCAGCTTAGGAGGGAGGGCACCCCTCCACTTT.

This clone occurred a few times. The chain links TRBV10-3 to TRBJ1-2; 10 nucleotides align to TRBD1. The germline V gene encodes CDR1 ENHRY and CDR2 SYGVKD. The trim removed 3 bases at V and 4 bases at J, leaving 5 bases unmatched. CDR3 length equals 15 residues. The DNA of the CDR3 is TGTGCCATCAGTGAACGGGACAGGGGTCCCTATGGCTACACCTTC. Its translation: CAISERDRGPYGYTF.

This chain uses TRBV4-1 with TRBJ1-2, with D possibly being TRBD1 (5 bases). In germline, CDR1 is MGHRA, CDR2 YSYEKL. Trimming cost V 4 bases and J 4 bases, with 16 bases left between them. This CDR3 is built from 15 residues. The CDR3 protein is CASSPTRDNSYGYTF. CDR3 coding DNA: TGCGCCAGCAGCCCGACCAGGGATAACAGCTATGGCTACACCTTC.

J is TRBJ1-1 and V is TRBV2; 7 nucleotides agree with TRBD1. V lost 6 bases to trimming and J lost 1 base; unmatched junction nucleotides: 5. This CDR3 has 14 residues. CDR1 and CDR2 (germline): SNHLY, FYNNEI. CDR3 bases: TGTGCCAGCAGGGGCGGACAGGAGAACACTGAAGCTTTCTTT. It yields the protein CASRGGQENTEAFF.

The chain employs TRBV7-8 and TRBJ2-5; D possibly corresponds to TRBD2 (5 bases). V lost 1 base and J 4 bases, leaving 7 bases between the germline ends. CDR3 length equals 13 residues. CDR1 and CDR2 from the germline V gene are SGHVS and FQNEAQ. CDR3 amino acids: CASSLGGLETQYF. The DNA of the CDR3 is TGTGCCAGCAGCTTAGGAGGGCTAGAGACCCAGTACTTC.

This clone appeared a single time. This chain links TRBV2 with TRBJ2-1; 9 positions agree with TRBD2. V was clipped by 7 bases and J by 7 bases; unmatched bases: 8. Germline CDR1 SNHLY, CDR2 FYNNEI. The CDR3 totals 14 residues. This CDR3 is CASTLAGSRNEQFF. The CDR3 DNA follows: TGTGCCAGCACCCTAGCGGGATCTCGGAATGAGCAGTTCTTC.

This clone was detected only once. This chain joins TRBV6-5 and TRBJ2-7; 9 bases match TRBD2. Germline V gene lookup returns CDR1 MNHEY and CDR2 SVGAGI. The CDR3 is made up of 16 amino acids. V was pared by 2 bases and J by 7 bases, with 12 bases of the junction left unmatched. In DNA form, the CDR3 reads TGTGCCAGCAGTTACGGCGGACAGCTAGCGGGGTTGGAGCAGTACTTC. This encodes CASSYGGQLAGLEQYF.

This chain uses TRBV6-1 with TRBJ1-1; 10 positions match TRBD1. From germline, CDR1 is MNHNS and CDR2 SASEGT. J lost 7 bases, V lost 2 bases, and 4 bases had no gene match. CDR3 length equals 14 residues. CDR3 sequence (DNA): TGTGCCAGCAGTGAATTTGACAGGGGGCGTGAAGCTTTCTTT. It encodes CASSEFDRGREAFF.